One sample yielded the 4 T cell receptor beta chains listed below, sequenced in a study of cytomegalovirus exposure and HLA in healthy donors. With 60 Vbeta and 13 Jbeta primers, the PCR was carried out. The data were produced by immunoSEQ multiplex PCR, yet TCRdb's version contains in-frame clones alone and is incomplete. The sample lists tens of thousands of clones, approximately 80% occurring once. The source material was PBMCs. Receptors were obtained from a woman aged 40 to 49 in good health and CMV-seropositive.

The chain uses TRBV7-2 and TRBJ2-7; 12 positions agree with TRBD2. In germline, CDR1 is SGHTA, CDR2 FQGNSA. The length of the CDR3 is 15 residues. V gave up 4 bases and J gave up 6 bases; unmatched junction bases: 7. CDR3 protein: CASSSLAGGPFEQYF. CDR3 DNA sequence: TGTGCCAGCAGCTCCCTAGCGGGGGGGCCCTTCGAGCAGTACTTC.

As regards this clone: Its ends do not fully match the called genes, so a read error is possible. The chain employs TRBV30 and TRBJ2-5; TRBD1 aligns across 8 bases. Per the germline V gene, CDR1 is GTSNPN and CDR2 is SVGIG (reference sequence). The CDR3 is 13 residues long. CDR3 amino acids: CAWSVDRAETRYF. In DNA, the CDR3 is TGTGCCTGGAGTGTGGACAGGGCTGAGACCCGGTACTTC.

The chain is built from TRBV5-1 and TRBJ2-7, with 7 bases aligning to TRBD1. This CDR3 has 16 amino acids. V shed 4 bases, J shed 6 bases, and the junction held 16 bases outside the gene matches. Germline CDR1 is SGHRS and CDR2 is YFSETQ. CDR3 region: CASSVEHRGYSLEQYF. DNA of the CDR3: TGCGCCAGCAGCGTTGAGCACAGGGGCTACAGTCTCGAGCAGTACTTC. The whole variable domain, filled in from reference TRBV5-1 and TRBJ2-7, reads KAGVTQTPRYLIKTRGQQVTLSCSPISGHRSVSWYQQTPGQGLQFLFEYFSETQRNKGNFPGRFSGRQFSNSRSEMNVSTLELGDSALYLCASSVEHRGYSLEQYFGPGTRLTVT.

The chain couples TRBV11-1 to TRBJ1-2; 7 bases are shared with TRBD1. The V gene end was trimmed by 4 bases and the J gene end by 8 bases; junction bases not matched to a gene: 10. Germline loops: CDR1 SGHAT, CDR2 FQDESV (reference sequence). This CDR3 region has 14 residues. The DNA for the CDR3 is TGTGCCAGCAGCTCACAGGGGTTCCTCGCGGGCTACACCTTC. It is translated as CASSSQGFLAGYTF.